This TCR beta chain appears in the sequencing data of a study of CXCR3-negative and CXCR3-positive naive CD8 T cells. Study-level results: The authors found comparable surface CD5 between naive subsets and inferred TCR strength from TRB CDR3 properties. The study found that naive CXCR3-negative and CXCR3-positive cells shared TRBV-TRBJ usage, while memory cells differed. CXCR3-negative naive cells had less hydrophobic TRB CDR3s than did CXCR3-positive naive cells.

Naive CD8+ T cells showed a CD45RO-CCR7+CD27+CD95- phenotype. The TRB libraries of cDNA were built by UMI-labeled 5' RACE. Each CDR3 protein gets one entry in TCRdb, which reprocessed the 5' RACE reads and gives no DNA. The specimen's table records around 90,000 distinct CDR3 sequences. In the case of this clonotype: Its antigen is undetermined.

The germline V gene encodes CDR1 SGHRS and CDR2 YFSETQ. CDR3 size: 14 residues. The sequence was obtained from a human donor in good health. Some clones in this sample may be carry-over from other donors' samples. Material for sequencing was naive CXCR3- CD8+ T cells from blood. Described subset: CD45RO-CCR7+CD27+CD95- naive CD8+ T cells lacking CXCR3 (TNR3-). The rearrangement uses TRBV5-1 and TRBJ2-3; no DNA is available, so the TRBD1 call from TCRdb remains unchecked. Here the CDR3 reads CASSKGQPTDTQYF.